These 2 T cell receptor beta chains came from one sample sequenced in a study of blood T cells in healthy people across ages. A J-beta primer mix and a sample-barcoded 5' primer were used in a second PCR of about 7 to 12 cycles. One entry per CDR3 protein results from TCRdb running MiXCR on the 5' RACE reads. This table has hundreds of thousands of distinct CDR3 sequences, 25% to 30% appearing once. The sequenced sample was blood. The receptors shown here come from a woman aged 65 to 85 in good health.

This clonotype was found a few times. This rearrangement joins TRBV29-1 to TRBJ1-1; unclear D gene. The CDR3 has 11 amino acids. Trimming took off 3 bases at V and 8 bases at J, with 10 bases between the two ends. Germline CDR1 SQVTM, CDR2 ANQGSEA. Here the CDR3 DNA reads TGCAGCGTTGACCCCCACTCAGAAGCTTTCTTT. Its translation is CSVDPHSEAFF. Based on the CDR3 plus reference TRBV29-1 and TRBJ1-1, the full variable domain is SAVISQKPSRDICQRGTSLTIQCQVDSQVTMMFWYRQQPGQSLTLIATANQGSEATYESGFVIDKFPISRPNLTFSTLTVSNMSPEDSSIYLCSVDPHSEAFFGQGTRLTVV.

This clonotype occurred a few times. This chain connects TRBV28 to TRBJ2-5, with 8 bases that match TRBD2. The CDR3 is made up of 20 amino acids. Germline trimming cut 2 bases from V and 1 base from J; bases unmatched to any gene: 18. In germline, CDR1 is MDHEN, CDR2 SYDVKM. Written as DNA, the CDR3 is TGTGCCAGCAGTTTAACATACCGGGCTACCGGGACTAGGCTCCAAGAGACCCAGTACTTC. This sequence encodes CASSLTYRATGTRLQETQYF.